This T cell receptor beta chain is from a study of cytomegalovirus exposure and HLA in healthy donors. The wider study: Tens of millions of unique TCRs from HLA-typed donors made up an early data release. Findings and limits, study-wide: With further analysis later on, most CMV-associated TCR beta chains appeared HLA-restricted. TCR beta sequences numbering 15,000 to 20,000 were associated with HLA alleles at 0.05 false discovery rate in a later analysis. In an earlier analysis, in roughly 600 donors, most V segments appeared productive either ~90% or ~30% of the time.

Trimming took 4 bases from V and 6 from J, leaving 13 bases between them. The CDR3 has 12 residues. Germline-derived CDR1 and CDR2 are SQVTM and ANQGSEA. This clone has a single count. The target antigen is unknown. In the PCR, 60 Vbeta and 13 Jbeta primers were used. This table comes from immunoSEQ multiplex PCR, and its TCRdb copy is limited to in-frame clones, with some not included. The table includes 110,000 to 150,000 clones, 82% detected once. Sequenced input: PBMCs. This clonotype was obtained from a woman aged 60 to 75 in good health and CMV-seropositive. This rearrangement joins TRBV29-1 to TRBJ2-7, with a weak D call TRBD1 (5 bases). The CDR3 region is CSVVTDFREQYF. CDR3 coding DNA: TGCAGCGTTGTGACAGATTTTCGCGAGCAGTACTTC.